The 26 T cell receptor beta chains below come from one sample, sequenced in a study of OX40 agonist ivuxolimab in advanced cancers. The data were produced by immunoSEQ multiplex PCR, yet TCRdb's version contains in-frame clones alone and is incomplete. The sample has 53,000 or so clones; about 77% are singletons. Sequences were derived from CD4+ or CD8+ T cells sorted from blood, sampled in a trial of the OX40 agonist ivuxolimab. Receptors originate from an adult with an advanced solid tumor such as melanoma, head and neck, liver or kidney cancer.

J is TRBJ1-6 and V is TRBV5-1, with 9 nucleotides matching TRBD1. The CDR3 is made up of 17 amino acids. CDR1 and CDR2 from the germline V gene are SGHRS and YFSETQ. V lost 1 base to trimming and J lost 5 bases; unmatched junction nucleotides: 7. The chain's CDR3 is CASSLSARTGDNSPLHF. CDR3 sequence (DNA): TGCGCCAGCAGCTTGAGTGCCCGGACAGGGGATAATTCACCCCTCCACTTT.

J is TRBJ2-7 and V is TRBV7-8, with TRBD2 matching 11 bases. V shed 5 bases and J 6 bases; nucleotides not matched to a gene: 9. The CDR3 loop spans 15 amino acids. From germline, CDR1 is SGHVS and CDR2 FQNEAQ. The CDR3 loop is CASSPVLAGGAEQYF. CDR3 nucleotides: TGTGCCAGCAGCCCCGTCCTAGCGGGAGGAGCCGAGCAGTACTTC.

The chain is built from TRBV30 and TRBJ1-2; unclear D gene. The V gene's germline CDR1 is GTSNPN and CDR2 SVGIG (reference sequence). The V and J ends lost 0 bases and 4 bases respectively, with 9 bases between them. The CDR3 has 13 amino acids. CDR3 nucleotide sequence: TGTGCCTGGAGTGTAGTGCGCAGCTATGGCTACACCTTC. Its protein product is CAWSVVRSYGYTF.

The chain employs TRBV5-1 and TRBJ2-7; 7 bases align to TRBD1. After removal of 4 bases from V and 2 bases from J, the junction contained 9 bases not matched to a gene. Germline assignment: CDR1 SGHRS and CDR2 YFSETQ. This CDR3 region has 15 residues. CDR3 protein: CASSAATGDPYEQYF. The CDR3 nucleotides are TGCGCCAGCAGCGCCGCTACAGGGGACCCCTACGAGCAGTACTTC.

The V call is TRBV11-3, the J call TRBJ2-1; a weak D match, TRBD1 (6 bases). V shed 1 base and J shed 8 bases, with 12 bases lying between them. This CDR3 comprises 14 residues. Germline V gene lookup returns CDR1 SGHNT and CDR2 YENEEA. The CDR3 spells CASSLGGQQDEQFF. The CDR3 nucleotides are TGTGCCAGCAGCTTAGGCGGACAGCAGGATGAGCAGTTCTTC.

V and J are TRBV19 and TRBJ1-5, with 9 bases that match TRBD1. The V segment lost 5 bases and the J segment 5 bases; nucleotides outside the gene matches: 7. CDR1 is LNHDA and CDR2 is SQIVND in the germline V gene (reference sequence). This CDR3 comprises 15 residues. CDR3 residues: CASSRQGGSDQPQHF. CDR3 nucleotide sequence: TGTGCCAGTAGTCGACAGGGGGGGAGCGATCAGCCCCAGCATTTT.

The V and J genes are TRBV5-1 and TRBJ2-5, with D unresolved. The CDR3 spans 13 residues. The ends were cut back, 8 bases at V and 4 bases at J, with 15 bases in the middle. Germline loops: CDR1 SGHRS, CDR2 YFSETQ. The CDR3 region has the DNA TGCGCCAGTAAACCTGACACGGGAGAGACCCAGTACTTC. Translation: CASKPDTGETQYF.

The CDR3 DNA reads TGTGCCAGCAGCCCTATGAGGGGGGGGACCTACGAGCAGTACTTC. Protein product: CASSPMRGGTYEQYF. This chain links TRBV6-5 with TRBJ2-7; TRBD2 is a possible D gene (7 bases). The CDR3 extends over 15 amino acids. The V gene's germline CDR1 is MNHEY and CDR2 SVGAGI. V lost 6 bases, J lost 2 bases, and 17 bases lay in between.

V is TRBV11-3 and J is TRBJ2-7, with 13 bases fitting TRBD2. Germline V gene sequence: CDR1 SGHNT, CDR2 YENEEA. CDR3 length: 17 amino acids. The junction had 11 bases not matched to a gene; V was cut back by 5 bases and J by 4 bases. In DNA form, the CDR3 reads TGTGCCAGCAGCGGGGAGGGACTAGCGGGAAGTAGGTACGAGCAGTACTTC. It codes for CASSGEGLAGSRYEQYF.

The gene calls are TRBV10-2 and TRBJ2-7; TRBD1 might be the D (6 bases). The CDR3 is made up of 13 amino acids. With 6 bases removed from V and 3 bases from J, the gap between germline ends came to 12 bases. Germline V gives CDR1 WSHSY, CDR2 SAAADI. CDR3 bases: TGCGCCAGCAGACAGGGAGTTCTCTACGAGCAGTACTTC. Protein sequence: CASRQGVLYEQYF.

The genes are TRBV5-4 and TRBJ2-2; TRBD2 is a possible D gene (5 bases). The V gene lost 4 bases and the J gene lost 1 base, with 11 bases spanning the gap. The CDR3 loop spans 15 amino acids. Germline lookup yields CDR1 SGHNT and CDR2 YYREEE (reference sequence). CDR3 protein: CASSGPTRNTGELFF. CDR3 coding DNA: TGTGCCAGCAGCGGGCCCACTAGGAACACCGGGGAGCTGTTTTTT.

The V gene is TRBV19, the J gene TRBJ1-1; a weak D match, TRBD1 (5 bases). The V gene lost 5 bases and the J gene lost 0 bases, with 13 bases spanning the gap. CDR3 size: 15 residues. Germline V gives CDR1 LNHDA, CDR2 SQIVND (reference sequence). The CDR3 loop is CASSAPRAMNTEAFF. CDR3 nucleotide sequence: TGTGCCAGTAGTGCCCCCAGGGCCATGAACACTGAAGCTTTCTTT.

The gene calls are TRBV4-2 and TRBJ2-7, with TRBD2 matching 8 bases. Per the germline V gene, CDR1 is LGHNA and CDR2 is YNFKEQ. V lost 8 bases to trimming and J lost 3 bases; unmatched junction nucleotides: 6. The CDR3 is 13 residues long. The CDR3 DNA is TGTGCCAGCCGGGGGGGGTCGCACTACGAGCAGTACTTC. Protein sequence: CASRGGSHYEQYF.

This clone occurred once. The chain combines TRBV19 with TRBJ2-1, with 14 bases matching TRBD2. This CDR3 has 16 amino acids. Germline V gene lookup returns CDR1 LNHDA and CDR2 SQIVND (reference sequence). The V and J ends lost 4 bases and 6 bases, in that order; junction bases with no gene match: 5. Here the CDR3 DNA reads TGTGCCAGTAGTACCCCGGGACTAGCGGGAGTCAATGAGCAGTTCTTC. Its protein product is CASSTPGLAGVNEQFF.

The chain employs TRBV6-4 and TRBJ2-7; perhaps TRBD2 as D (6 bases). There are 14 residues in the CDR3. Germline lookup yields CDR1 MRHNA and CDR2 SNTAGT. Trimming took off 3 bases at V and 3 bases at J, with 12 bases between the two ends. The CDR3 nucleotides read TGTGCCAGCAGTGAGCCGACGGGGGACTACGAGCAGTACTTC. This codes for CASSEPTGDYEQYF.

V usage is TRBV2 and J usage is TRBJ1-5, with 9 bases that match TRBD1. CDR1 and CDR2 (germline): SNHLY, FYNNEI. The CDR3 consists of 15 residues. Trimming took 5 bases from V and 7 from J; bases not matched to a gene: 9. The CDR3: CASSTRQGVIQPQHF. Written as DNA, the CDR3 is TGTGCCAGCAGTACCCGACAGGGGGTTATCCAGCCCCAGCATTTT.

The genes are TRBV5-4 and TRBJ2-2, with 10 bases lining up with TRBD2. CDR3 size: 15 residues. With V trimmed by 4 bases and J by 3 bases, 3 bases remained unmatched. Germline CDR1 SGHNT, CDR2 YYREEE (reference sequence). The CDR3 spells CASSPTSGYTGELFF. The CDR3 DNA reads TGTGCCAGCAGCCCGACTAGCGGGTACACCGGGGAGCTGTTTTTT.

CDR3 nucleotides: TGTGCCAGCAGCCGCGGGGGCACAGATACGCAGTATTTT. This codes for CASSRGGTDTQYF. The chain couples TRBV6-6 to TRBJ2-3, with D possibly matching TRBD2 (6 bases). Trimming shortened V by 6 bases and J by 1 base, and 8 bases separated the two germline ends. The germline V gene has CDR1 MNHNY and CDR2 SVGAGI (reference sequence). CDR3 length equals 13 residues.

The V gene is TRBV5-1, the J gene TRBJ2-5; tentatively, D is TRBD2 (5 bases). The V gene's germline CDR1 is SGHRS and CDR2 YFSETQ. V lost 4 bases and J lost 2, with 15 bases in between. The CDR3 has 15 residues. The CDR3 spells CASSARTGMQETQYF. In nucleotides, the CDR3 is TGCGCCAGCAGCGCAAGGACCGGGATGCAAGAGACCCAGTACTTC.

This clone has just one count. The V gene is TRBV6-5, the J gene TRBJ1-5; D is undetermined. Trimming removed 0 bases from V and 0 bases from J, with 3 bases in between. Germline V lookup: CDR1 MNHEY, CDR2 SVGAGI. The CDR3 is made up of 14 amino acids. CDR3 nucleotides: TGTGCCAGCAGTTACTCGTATAGCAATCAGCCCCAGCATTTT. Its protein is CASSYSYSNQPQHF.

V and J are TRBV27 and TRBJ2-2; weak D call: TRBD1 (7 bases). The CDR3 is 15 amino acids. V dropped 9 bases and J dropped 2 bases, with 16 bases sitting between them. Germline V gene sequence: CDR1 MNHEY, CDR2 SMNVEV (reference sequence). This chain's CDR3 is CASRRGTVNTGELFF. Here the CDR3 DNA reads TGTGCCAGTCGGAGGGGGACAGTAAACACCGGGGAGCTGTTTTTT.

In its sample, this clone was seen once. The chain joins TRBV14 to TRBJ2-7; the match to TRBD1 covers 7 bases. The CDR3 is 14 residues long. Unmatched junction bases numbered 6, after V lost 0 bases and J lost 7 bases. Per germline, CDR1 SGHDN and CDR2 FVKESK. CDR3 amino acids: CASSQDRGRGEQYF. DNA of the CDR3: TGTGCCAGCAGCCAAGATCGTGGCAGGGGGGAGCAGTACTTC. Filled out from reference TRBV14 and TRBJ2-7, the complete variable domain reads EAGVTQFPSHSVIEKGQTVTLRCDPISGHDNLYWYRRVMGKEIKFLLHFVKESKQDESGMPNNRFLAERTGGTYSTLKVQPAELEDSGVYFCASSQDRGRGEQYFGPGTRLTVT.

The chain couples TRBV5-4 to TRBJ2-1, with 7 nucleotides matching TRBD2. Germline loops: CDR1 SGHNT, CDR2 YYREEE (reference sequence). This CDR3 spans 15 amino acids. The J segment lost 0 bases and the V segment lost 5 bases, leaving 5 bases of the junction unmatched. In DNA form, the CDR3 reads TGTGCCAGCAGTGTGGGCGGGAGCTCCTACAATGAGCAGTTCTTC. This sequence encodes CASSVGGSSYNEQFF.

The rearrangement uses TRBV6-6 and TRBJ2-3; 8 nucleotides match TRBD1. The CDR3 extends over 14 amino acids. Trimming cost V 7 bases and J 4 bases; bases outside gene matches: 7. Germline lookup yields CDR1 MNHNY and CDR2 SVGAGI (reference sequence). The CDR3 DNA follows: TGTGCCAGCACCCAGGGGGCTGGGGCAGATACGCAGTATTTT. It codes for CASTQGAGADTQYF.

The V call is TRBV10-3, the J call TRBJ2-7; no reliable D call. The CDR3 spans 15 residues. In germline, CDR1 is ENHRY, CDR2 SYGVKD. V was cut by 4 bases and J by 3 bases, with 16 bases left in between. The CDR3 DNA reads as TGTGCCATCAGTGTAACCCGGGCCCCTTACTACGAGCAGTACTTC. Translation: CAISVTRAPYYEQYF.

This chain uses TRBV5-1 with TRBJ2-1, with D possibly matching TRBD2 (6 bases). Germline CDR1 is SGHRS and CDR2 is YFSETQ. The CDR3 runs 14 residues. The V gene lost 0 bases and the J gene lost 6 bases, with 10 bases spanning the gap. CDR3 sequence reads: CASSLVPGSNEQFF. In nucleotides, the CDR3 is TGCGCCAGCAGCTTGGTCCCCGGGAGCAATGAGCAGTTCTTC.